This T cell receptor (beta chain) was identified during a study of shared clonotypes between healthy human individuals. V lost 2 bases and J lost 5; bases outside the gene matches: 7. This CDR3 comprises 16 residues. Germline lookup yields CDR1 SGHNT and CDR2 YYREEE (reference sequence). The sample holds a few counts of this clone. Its antigen is undetermined. Study observations and caveats: A handful of donors shared 4.5% to 6.5% of their naive CD4 clonotypes.

The protocol was immunoSEQ multiplex PCR, while the TCRdb copy is restricted to in-frame clones and leaves out a portion. Altogether around 1.1 million clones are present, approximately 80% being singletons, with the ten largest covering around 0.61%. V gene TRBV5-4 combines with J gene TRBJ1-1; 12 bases fit TRBD1. This receptor was identified in a man aged 18 to 35 in good health. Some clones in this sample may be carry-over from other donors' samples. Sequenced input: memory CD4+ T cells from PBMCs. Subset denoted: CD45RA-negative fraction. The CDR3 spells CASSFRDRGRLTEAFF. CDR3 coding DNA: TGTGCCAGCAGCTTCCGGGACAGGGGGCGGTTGACTGAAGCTTTCTTT.